Detailed here is one TCR beta chain. Antigen specificity is unknown. V lost 5 bases, J lost 3 bases, and 9 bases stayed unmatched. Germline CDR1 and CDR2: MDHEN and SYDVKM. CDR3 length: 15 amino acids. The sample belongs to a study of blood T cells in healthy people across ages. Points from the study as a whole: TCR beta diversity, measured per million T cells, fell in a roughly linear way with age.

PCR was performed a second time for roughly 7 to 12 cycles using a sample-barcoded 5' primer and a J-beta primer mix. Every single cDNA molecule received a tag from a template-switch adaptor with 12 random nucleotides. Sequencing yielded, for each sample, at least 3 million paired-end reads carrying CDR3. TCRdb fed the 5' RACE reads into MiXCR, producing one record per CDR3 protein. The repertoire holds 780,000 or so distinct CDR3 sequences, with roughly three fifths as singletons. The donors, all healthy, were Caucasians living in Russia, aged about 6 to 100. The chain joins TRBV28 to TRBJ2-7; TRBD1 matches 8 bases. The material sequenced was blood. This sequence originates from a man in his forties in good health. The CDR3 bases are TGTGCCAGCAGTCGGCAGGGGGCAGGGAACTACGAGCAGTACTTC. Amino acids: CASSRQGAGNYEQYF.